The next 8 T cell receptor beta chains were all read from a single sample in a study of T cell repertoires in cytomegalovirus infection. Via MiXCR, TCRdb re-called the reads, giving one row per CDR3 protein. Among around 800,000 distinct CDR3 sequences listed, around a third were seen once. Their cognate antigens are unknown. The sample consisted of cultured CD8+ T cells from PBMCs, taken from culture after CMV antigen stimulation. Source of these receptors: a human donor in good health (CMV status not recorded). Some clones in this sample may be carry-over from other donors' samples.

This chain connects TRBV10-2 to TRBJ1-5; D is ambiguous. CDR3 length: 16 amino acids. The germline CDR1 and CDR2 sequences are WSHSY and SAAADI. The ends were cut back, 7 bases at V and 5 bases at J, with 21 bases in the middle. Written as DNA, the CDR3 is TGCGCCAGCACCAGTGGGCAGCGAAGGGCCGATCAGCCCCAGCATTTT. Translation: CASTSGQRRADQPQHF.

The genes are TRBV7-9 and TRBJ2-1; D possibly uses TRBD1 or TRBD2 (6 bases each). The CDR3 totals 14 residues. Deletions cut 5 bases from V and 9 bases from J, with 17 bases between. The germline V gene encodes CDR1 SEHNR and CDR2 FQNEAQ (reference sequence). The CDR3 sequence is CASSPVGGHGEQFF. In DNA, the CDR3 is TGTGCCAGCAGCCCAGTTGGGGGGCACGGTGAGCAGTTCTTC.

This clonotype was observed a handful of times. The chain links TRBV2 to TRBJ1-2, with 7 bases lining up with TRBD1. The CDR3 runs to 14 residues. Germline-derived CDR1 and CDR2 are SNHLY and FYNNEI. V was clipped by 6 bases and J by 5 bases; unmatched bases: 9. Written as DNA, the CDR3 is TGTGCCAGCAGCTCCAGTGGGACAGAATATGGCTACACCTTC. Encoded protein: CASSSSGTEYGYTF.

The gene calls are TRBV12-3 or TRBV12-4 and TRBJ2-3; 7 bases line up with TRBD2. The CDR3 contains 15 residues. Trimming at V came to 8 bases and at J to 0 bases, leaving 8 bases not matched to a gene. CDR3 DNA sequence: TGTGCCAGCTCACCCTGGGACTACAGCACAGATACGCAGTATTTT. Amino acid sequence: CASSPWDYSTDTQYF.

This CDR3 reads CAISEAGTENTGELFF. CDR3 bases: TGTGCCATCAGTGAGGCCGGGACAGAAAACACCGGGGAGCTGTTTTTT. The chain combines TRBV10-3 with TRBJ2-2, with TRBD1 matching 7 bases. CDR3 length equals 16 residues. Losses at the gene ends were 2 bases for V and 2 bases for J; bases not matched to a gene: 5. The germline CDR1 and CDR2 sequences are ENHRY and SYGVKD.

This chain uses TRBV6-5 with TRBJ2-3, with D tentatively TRBD2 (5 bases). The CDR3 runs to 13 residues. Germline CDR1 and CDR2: MNHEY and SVGAGI. V dropped 8 bases and J dropped 4 bases, with 13 bases sitting between them. CDR3 residues: CASGSFGADTQYF. As DNA, the CDR3 is TGTGCCAGCGGATCCTTCGGGGCAGATACGCAGTATTTT.

This clonotype was counted only a few times. CDR3 in DNA: TGTGCCAGCACCAGGGGGGCGAGCTATGGCTACACCTTC. This translates into CASTRGASYGYTF. The chain combines TRBV6-1 with TRBJ1-2; 7 bases align to TRBD1. J lost 4 bases, V lost 7 bases, and 6 bases had no gene match. In germline, CDR1 is MNHNS, CDR2 SASEGT. This CDR3 has 13 residues.

There are many counts of this clonotype. The chain carries TRBV6-1 and TRBJ2-1; 15 nucleotides agree with TRBD2. The V gene end was trimmed by 6 bases and the J gene end by 3 bases; junction bases not matched to a gene: 12. CDR3 length equals 19 residues. Germline-derived CDR1 and CDR2 are MNHNS and SASEGT. CDR3 nucleotide sequence: TGTGCCAGCAGACTTGTCCCGGGACTAGCGGGGGGCCTCTACAATGAGCAGTTCTTC. Protein product: CASRLVPGLAGGLYNEQFF.